This T cell receptor (beta chain) was profiled in a study of T cells after posttransplantation cyclophosphamide. General study results and limits: Later blood repertoires were often dominated by clones from the donor CD8+ memory compartment.

As for this clone: What it recognizes is unknown.

Methotrexate plus calcineurin inhibitor accompanied controls' myeloablative marrow transplants; sampling was 1 year later. The CDR3 extends over 15 amino acids. The V gene end was trimmed by 5 bases and the J gene end by 0 bases; junction bases not matched to a gene: 3. Germline V CDR1 and CDR2: SNHLY, FYNNEI. Clones were sequenced by immunoSEQ multiplex PCR, and TCRdb holds only the in-frame ones, with some missing. The sample carries about 15,000 clones, over 75% recorded once. The receptor's source is a male patient aged 45 to 59 who received an allogeneic stem cell transplant from an unrelated donor, was CMV-positive, and had chronic GVHD only. Some of these T cells may belong to the graft donor. Sequencing used PBMCs, obtained after an allogeneic stem cell transplant with a calcineurin inhibitor and methotrexate. The genes are TRBV2 and TRBJ2-3, with 9 bases matching TRBD2. The chain's CDR3 is CASSFTSGSTDTQYF. The DNA of the CDR3 is TGTGCCAGCAGTTTTACTAGCGGGAGCACAGATACGCAGTATTTT.